This T cell receptor beta chain was identified during a study of blood T cell repertoires in COVID-19. Turning to the study itself: COVID-19 samples, acute and convalescent, were from the United States, Italy and Spain. PBMCs, B-cell-depleted T cells, or T cells were the source of the cDNA or gDNA that made up the material.

The V gene's germline CDR1 is SGHNT and CDR2 YYREEE (reference sequence). The CDR3 runs to 17 residues. V shed 2 bases, J shed 3 bases, and the junction held 9 bases outside the gene matches. Original handling: Reference gene primers were amplified, and this amplification served to estimate nucleated cell counts. This table comes from immunoSEQ multiplex PCR, and its TCRdb copy is limited to in-frame clones, with some not included. The V and J calls and clone size were taken over from that table, and D and trimming were inferred from the DNA. The top ten clones hold around 5% of a sample with 40,000 to 60,000 clones, approximately 86% of them seen once.

Sequencing was performed on peripheral blood. The TCR sequence derives from a man aged 40-49 years with active COVID-19. V is TRBV5-4 and J is TRBJ2-3, with TRBD1 matching over 10 bases. For the CDR3, the DNA is TGTGCCAGCAGCTTAGACCCGGGACAGGGGTGGACAGATACGCAGTATTTT. Its protein product is CASSLDPGQGWTDTQYF. Using reference TRBV5-4 and TRBJ2-3 for the parts outside the CDR3, the full variable domain is ETGVTQSPTHLIKTRGQQVTLRCSSQSGHNTVSWYQQALGQGPQFIFQYYREEENGRGNFPPRFSGLQFPNYSSELNVNALELDDSALYLCASSLDPGQGWTDTQYFGPGTRLTVL.